This T cell receptor (beta chain) was captured in a study of shared clonotypes between healthy human individuals. An assay was performed, and its level was deep. The data were produced by immunoSEQ multiplex PCR, yet TCRdb's version contains in-frame clones alone and is incomplete. The sample has 450,000 to 550,000 clones, less than 85% seen once. This CDR3 has 13 residues. The V gene lost 2 bases and the J gene lost 1 base, with 5 bases spanning the gap. In germline, CDR1 is GTSNPN, CDR2 SVGIG (reference sequence). V is TRBV30 and J is TRBJ2-2; no reliable D call. Sequencing input: PBMCs. This sequence was found in a woman aged 40 to 50 in good health. Some clones in this sample may be carry-over from other donors' samples. This CDR3 reads CAWSLVNTGELFF. The CDR3 DNA sequence: TGTGCCTGGAGTTTAGTGAACACCGGGGAGCTGTTTTTT.